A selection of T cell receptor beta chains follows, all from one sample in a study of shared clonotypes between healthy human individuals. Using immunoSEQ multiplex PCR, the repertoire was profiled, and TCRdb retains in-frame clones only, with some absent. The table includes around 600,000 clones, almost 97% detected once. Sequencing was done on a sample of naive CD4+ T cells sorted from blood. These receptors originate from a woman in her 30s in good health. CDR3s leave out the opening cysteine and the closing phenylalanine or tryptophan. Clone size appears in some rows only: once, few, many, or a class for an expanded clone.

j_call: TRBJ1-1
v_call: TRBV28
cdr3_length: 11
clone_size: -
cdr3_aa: ASSPPADRGAF

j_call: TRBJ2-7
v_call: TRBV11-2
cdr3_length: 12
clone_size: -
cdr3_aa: ASSLGIANYEQY

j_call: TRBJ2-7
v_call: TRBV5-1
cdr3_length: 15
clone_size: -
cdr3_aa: ASSLALHERDSYEQY

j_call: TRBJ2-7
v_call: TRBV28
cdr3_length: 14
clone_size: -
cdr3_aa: ASSFPGTGGLLEQY

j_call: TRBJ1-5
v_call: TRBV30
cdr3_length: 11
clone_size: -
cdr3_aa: AWSSGFSQPQH

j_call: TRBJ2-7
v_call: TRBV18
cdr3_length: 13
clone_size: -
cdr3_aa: ASSLTSEPIYEQY

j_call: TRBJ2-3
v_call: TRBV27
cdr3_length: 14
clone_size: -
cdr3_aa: ASSFFSGRELDTQY

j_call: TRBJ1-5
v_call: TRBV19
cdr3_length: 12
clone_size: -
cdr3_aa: ASSGEHSNQPQH

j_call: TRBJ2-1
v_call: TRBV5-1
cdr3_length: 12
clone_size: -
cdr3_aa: ASSRLAGGNEQF

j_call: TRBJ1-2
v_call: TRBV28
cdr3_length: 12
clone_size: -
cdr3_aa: ASSLGSGVYGYT

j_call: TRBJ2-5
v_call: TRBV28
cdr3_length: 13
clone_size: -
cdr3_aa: ASSYTQGGQETQY

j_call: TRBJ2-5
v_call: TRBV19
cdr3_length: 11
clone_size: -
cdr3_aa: ASSSDRGETQY

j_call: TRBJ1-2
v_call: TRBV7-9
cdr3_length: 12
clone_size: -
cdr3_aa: ASSLASRLPGYT

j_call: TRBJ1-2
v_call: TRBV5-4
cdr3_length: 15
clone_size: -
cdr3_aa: ASSPNWTGGFGYGYT

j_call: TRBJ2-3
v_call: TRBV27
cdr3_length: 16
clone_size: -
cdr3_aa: ASRLRPGTSGRTDTQY

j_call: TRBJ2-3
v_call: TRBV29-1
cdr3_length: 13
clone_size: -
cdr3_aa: SVEAQGSLTDTQY

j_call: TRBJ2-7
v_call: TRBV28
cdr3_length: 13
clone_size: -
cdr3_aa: ASSLVGSGKHEQY

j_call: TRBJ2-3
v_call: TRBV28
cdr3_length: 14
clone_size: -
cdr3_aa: ASTQGRSSSTDTQY

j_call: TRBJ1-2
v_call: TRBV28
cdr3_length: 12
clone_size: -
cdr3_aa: ASSLDYMVHGYT

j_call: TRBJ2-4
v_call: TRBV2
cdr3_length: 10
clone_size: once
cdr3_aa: ASAQDPTSPL

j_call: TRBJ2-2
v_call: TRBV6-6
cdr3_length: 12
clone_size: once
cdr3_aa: ASSYSGRGGELF

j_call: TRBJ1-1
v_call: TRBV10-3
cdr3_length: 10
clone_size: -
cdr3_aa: AISEEYTEAF

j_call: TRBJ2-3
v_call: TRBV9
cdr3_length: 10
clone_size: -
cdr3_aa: ASSAGADTQY

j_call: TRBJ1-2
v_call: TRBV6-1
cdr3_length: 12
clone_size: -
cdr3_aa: ASSERDRSYGYT

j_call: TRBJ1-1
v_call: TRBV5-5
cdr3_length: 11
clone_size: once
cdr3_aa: ASRKQGRIEAF

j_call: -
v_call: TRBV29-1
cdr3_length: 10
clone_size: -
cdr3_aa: SVGRTGNEQY

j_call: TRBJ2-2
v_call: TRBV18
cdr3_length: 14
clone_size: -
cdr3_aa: ASSPFSGDDTGELF

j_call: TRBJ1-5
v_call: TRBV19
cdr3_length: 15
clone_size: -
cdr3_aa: ASSPPRDRGVQRPQH

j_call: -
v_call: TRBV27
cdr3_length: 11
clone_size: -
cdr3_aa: ASRGLAGVEQY

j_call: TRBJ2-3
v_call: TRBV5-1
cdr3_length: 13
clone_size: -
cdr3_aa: ASSLVLPHTDTQY

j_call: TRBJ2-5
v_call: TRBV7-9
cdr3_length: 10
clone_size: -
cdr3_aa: ASSSGGETQY

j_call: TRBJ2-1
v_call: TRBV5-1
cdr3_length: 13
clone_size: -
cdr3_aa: ASSLDATTYNEQF

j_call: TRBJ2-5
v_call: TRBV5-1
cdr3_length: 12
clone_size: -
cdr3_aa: ASSSSGIQETQY

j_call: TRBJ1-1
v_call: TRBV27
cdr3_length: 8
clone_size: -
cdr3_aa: ASRTAEAF

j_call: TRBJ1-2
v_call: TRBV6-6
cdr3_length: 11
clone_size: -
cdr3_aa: ASSARTVEDYT

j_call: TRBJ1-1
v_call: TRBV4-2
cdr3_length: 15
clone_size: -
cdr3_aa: ASSQVPRTGPNTEAF

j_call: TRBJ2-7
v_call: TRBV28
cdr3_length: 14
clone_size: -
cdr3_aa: ASSLAGGARSYEQY

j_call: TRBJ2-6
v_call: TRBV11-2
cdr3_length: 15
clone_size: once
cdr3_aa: ASTPRRASSGANVLT

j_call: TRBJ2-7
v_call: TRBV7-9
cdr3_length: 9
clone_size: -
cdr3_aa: ASSLTHEQY

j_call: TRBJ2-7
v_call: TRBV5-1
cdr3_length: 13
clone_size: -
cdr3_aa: ASSLELAGGLEQY

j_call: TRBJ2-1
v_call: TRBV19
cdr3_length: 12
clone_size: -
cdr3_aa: ASSRQGVRNEQF

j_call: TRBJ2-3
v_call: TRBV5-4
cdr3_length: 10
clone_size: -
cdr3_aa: ASSSSTDTQY

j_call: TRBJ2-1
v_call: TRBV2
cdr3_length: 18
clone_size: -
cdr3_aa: ASSERDPLIPPISYNEQF

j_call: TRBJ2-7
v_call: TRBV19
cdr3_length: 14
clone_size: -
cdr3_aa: ASSEGGASGSYEQY

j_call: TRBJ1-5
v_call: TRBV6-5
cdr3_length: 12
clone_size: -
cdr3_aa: ASSRDGLDQPQH

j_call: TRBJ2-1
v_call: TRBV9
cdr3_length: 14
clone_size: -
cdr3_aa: ASSPSTSGAYNEQF

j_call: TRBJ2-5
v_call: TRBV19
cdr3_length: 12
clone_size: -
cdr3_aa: ASSTKLALETQY

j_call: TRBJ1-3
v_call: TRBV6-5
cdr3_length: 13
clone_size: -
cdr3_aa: ASAYTRLDGNTIY

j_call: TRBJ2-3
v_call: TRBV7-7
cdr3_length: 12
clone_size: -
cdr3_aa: ASSLAGGTDTQY

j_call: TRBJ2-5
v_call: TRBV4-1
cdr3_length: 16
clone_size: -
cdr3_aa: ASSQDLIAGGRGETQY

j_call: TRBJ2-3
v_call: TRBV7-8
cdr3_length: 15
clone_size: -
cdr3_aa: ASSLRAVPRKTDTQY

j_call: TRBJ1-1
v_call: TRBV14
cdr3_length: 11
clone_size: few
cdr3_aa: ASSQEVNTEAF

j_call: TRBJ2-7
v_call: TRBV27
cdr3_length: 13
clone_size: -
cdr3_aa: ASSPPPGPPYEQY

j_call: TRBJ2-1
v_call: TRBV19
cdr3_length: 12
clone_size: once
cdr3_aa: ASNNQRGLNEQF